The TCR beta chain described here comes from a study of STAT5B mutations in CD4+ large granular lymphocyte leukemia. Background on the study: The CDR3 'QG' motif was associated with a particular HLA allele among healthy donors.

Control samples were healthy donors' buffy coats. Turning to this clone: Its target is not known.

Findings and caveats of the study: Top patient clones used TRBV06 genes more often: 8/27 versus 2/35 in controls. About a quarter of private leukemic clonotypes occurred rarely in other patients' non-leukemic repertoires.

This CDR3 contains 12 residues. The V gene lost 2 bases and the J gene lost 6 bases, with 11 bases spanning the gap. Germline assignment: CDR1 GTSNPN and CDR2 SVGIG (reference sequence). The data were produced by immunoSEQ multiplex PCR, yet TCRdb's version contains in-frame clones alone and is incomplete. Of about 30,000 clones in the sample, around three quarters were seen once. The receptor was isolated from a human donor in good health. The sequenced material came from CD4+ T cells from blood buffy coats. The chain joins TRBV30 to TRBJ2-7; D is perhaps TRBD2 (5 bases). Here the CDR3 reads CAWSPLGSEQYF. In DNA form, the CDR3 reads TGTGCCTGGAGTCCCCTAGGGAGCGAGCAGTACTTC.